Shown below are 11 T cell receptor beta chains from a single sample sequenced in a study of Ad26.COV2.S vaccination and SARS-CoV-2 variants. Clones were sequenced by immunoSEQ multiplex PCR, and TCRdb holds only the in-frame ones, with some missing. Seen here are approximately 400,000 clones, about 91% observed once, and the top ten hold 3% to 5%. Here the sequenced sample was peripheral blood, taken after recovery from COVID-19. These receptors originate from a human donor who had recovered from COVID-19.

This clone was found a few times. The chain carries TRBV3-1 (or the pseudogene TRBV3-2) and TRBJ1-5; no clear D. Germline V gives CDR1 LGHDT, CDR2 YNNKEL (reference sequence). Trimming cost V 0 bases and J 2 bases, with 5 bases left between them. The CDR3 contains 14 residues. In nucleotides, the CDR3 is TGTGCCAGCAGCCAAGACACGCGCAATCAGCCCCAGCATTTT. It yields the protein CASSQDTRNQPQHF.

This clone was counted a single time. The chain is built from TRBV4-3 and TRBJ1-1; perhaps TRBD1 as D (5 bases). The CDR3 is 18 amino acids. Germline CDR1 reads LGHNA; CDR2 reads YSLEER. V lost 0 bases and J 0 bases, leaving 17 bases between the germline ends. The CDR3 DNA follows: TGCGCCAGCAGCCAAGACGTCCGGGACCCCCGTATGAACACTGAAGCTTTCTTT. It translates to CASSQDVRDPRMNTEAFF.

This chain links TRBV27 with TRBJ2-2; D possibly corresponds to TRBD2 (6 bases). CDR3 length: 15 residues. Germline loops: CDR1 MNHEY, CDR2 SMNVEV (reference sequence). The germline V and J ends were trimmed by 6 bases and 4 bases, with 15 bases remaining between them. CDR3 in DNA: TGTGCCAGCAGCCCAGCGCGGGGCTCCACCGGGGAGCTGTTTTTT. Residues: CASSPARGSTGELFF.

The gene calls are TRBV4-1 and TRBJ1-2, with D tentatively TRBD1 (6 bases). The CDR3 has 16 amino acids. V gave up 3 bases and J gave up 2 bases, with 16 bases separating them. From germline, CDR1 is MGHRA and CDR2 YSYEKL. The CDR3 DNA is TGCGCCAGCAGCCACCCCCCCGGGCAGGGGAACTATGGCTACACCTTC. This encodes CASSHPPGQGNYGYTF.

V is TRBV29-1 and J is TRBJ2-2; the D call may be TRBD1 or TRBD2 (5 bases each). Germline assignment: CDR1 SQVTM and CDR2 ANQGSEA. This CDR3 contains 14 residues. V dropped 3 bases and J dropped 2 bases, with 10 bases sitting between them. The CDR3 sequence: CSVDQGPNTGELFF. DNA of the CDR3: TGCAGCGTTGATCAGGGACCTAACACCGGGGAGCTGTTTTTT.

CDR3 protein: CASSEKRGYNEQFF. In nucleotides, the CDR3 is TGTGCCAGCAGTGAAAAGAGAGGATACAATGAGCAGTTCTTC. V gene TRBV2 combines with J gene TRBJ2-1, with D unclear. Deletions cut 2 bases from V and 4 bases from J, with 9 bases between. The germline V gene has CDR1 SNHLY and CDR2 FYNNEI. The CDR3 sequence is 14 residues long.

The rearrangement uses TRBV7-8 and TRBJ2-2, with 11 nucleotides matching TRBD1. CDR3 length: 16 residues. Germline-derived CDR1 and CDR2 are SGHVS and FQNEAQ. The junction had 9 bases not matched to a gene; V was cut back by 6 bases and J by 6 bases. CDR3 coding DNA: TGTGCCAGCAGACAAACTCCGGGACAGGGGGCCGGGGAGCTGTTTTTT. Amino acids: CASRQTPGQGAGELFF.

The CDR3 coding sequence is TGTGCCAGTAGTCCTCTTCAGCGTCGTAATTCACCCCTCCACTTT. Its protein is CASSPLQRRNSPLHF. The rearrangement links TRBV19 to TRBJ1-6, with D hard to call. Trimming pared 5 bases from V and 6 bases from J, leaving 14 bases between. The length of the CDR3 is 15 residues. Germline CDR1 is LNHDA and CDR2 is SQIVND (reference sequence).

This chain joins TRBV19 and TRBJ1-1; D not resolved. Trimming cost V 3 bases and J 1 base, with 6 bases left between them. Germline loops: CDR1 LNHDA, CDR2 SQIVND (reference sequence). This CDR3 contains 13 residues. CDR3 in amino acids: CASSILRNTEAFF. CDR3 coding DNA: TGTGCCAGTAGTATCCTCAGGAACACTGAAGCTTTCTTT.

This chain uses TRBV4-1 with TRBJ2-7; 12 bases fit TRBD1. CDR3 length equals 16 residues. Germline CDR1 reads MGHRA; CDR2 reads YSYEKL. The J segment lost 5 bases and the V segment lost 4 bases, leaving 9 bases of the junction unmatched. Here the CDR3 reads CASSRPTGTGGNEQYF. The CDR3 nucleotides are TGCGCCAGCAGCCGGCCGACCGGGACAGGGGGCAACGAGCAGTACTTC.

The chain has TRBV9 and TRBJ1-2, with D unresolved. V was clipped by 3 bases and J by 0 bases, with 15 bases between them. Per germline, CDR1 SGDLS and CDR2 YYNGEE. This CDR3 is 16 amino acids long. For the CDR3, the DNA is TGTGCCAGCAGCGCCCGTAGGAGTTCCCCTAACTATGGCTACACCTTC. Translation gives CASSARRSSPNYGYTF.